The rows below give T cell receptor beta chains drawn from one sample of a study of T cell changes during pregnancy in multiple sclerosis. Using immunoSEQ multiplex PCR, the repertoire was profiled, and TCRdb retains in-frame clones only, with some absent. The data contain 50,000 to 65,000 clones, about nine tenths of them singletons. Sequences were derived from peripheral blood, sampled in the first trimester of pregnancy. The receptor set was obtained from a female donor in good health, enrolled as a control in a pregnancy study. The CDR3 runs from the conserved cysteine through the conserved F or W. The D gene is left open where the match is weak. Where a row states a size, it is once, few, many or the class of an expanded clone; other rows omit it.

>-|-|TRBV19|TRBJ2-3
TGTGCCAGTAGTATAGTCCCATCAGATACGCAGTATTTT
CASSIVPSDTQYF
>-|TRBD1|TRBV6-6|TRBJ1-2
TGTGCCAGCAGTTCGGACAGGGGGGTGAGAGGCTACACCTTC
CASSSDRGVRGYTF
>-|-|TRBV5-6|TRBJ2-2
TGTGCCAGCAGCTGGCTTGTCGGGAGTACCGGGGAGCTGTTTTTT
CASSWLVGSTGELFF
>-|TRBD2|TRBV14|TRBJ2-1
TGTGCCAGCTCTAGCGGGGGGTACAATGAGCAGTTCTTC
CASSSGGYNEQFF
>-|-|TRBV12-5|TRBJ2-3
TGTGCTAGTGGTTTGCTCCCGGGAGATACGCAGTATTTT
CASGLLPGDTQYF
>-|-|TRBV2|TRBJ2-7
TGTGCCAGCAGTGAAATCCAGGGCGGTGCCGAGCAGTACTTC
CASSEIQGGAEQYF
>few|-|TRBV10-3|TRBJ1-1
TGTGCCATCAGACGGGGAGTGAACACTGAAGCTTTCTTT
CAIRRGVNTEAFF
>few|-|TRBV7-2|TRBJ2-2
TGTGCCAGCAGCTTAGTCAAGCTTAGCACCGGGGAGCTGTTTTTT
CASSLVKLSTGELFF
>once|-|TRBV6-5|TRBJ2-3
TGTGCCAGCAGTTACAGGGCGGGCCACACAGATACGCAGTATTTT
CASSYRAGHTDTQYF
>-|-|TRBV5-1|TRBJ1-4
TGCGCCAGCAGCTTGGAATCGGCAGCGGGAAATGAAAAACTGTTTTTT
CASSLESAAGNEKLFF
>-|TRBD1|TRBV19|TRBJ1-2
TGTGCCAGTAGCCCTCCGGGACAGGACTTCTATGGCTACACCTTC
CASSPPGQDFYGYTF
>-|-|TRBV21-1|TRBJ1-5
TGTGCCAGCAGCGCCCTCTTGGGACAGGGAGGTCAGCCCCAGCATTTT
CASSALLGQGGQPQHF
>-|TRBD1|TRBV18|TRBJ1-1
TGTGCCAGCTCACCACGGACAGGGCCGCCTACCAAATTT
CASSPRTGPPTKF
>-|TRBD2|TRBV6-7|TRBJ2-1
TGTGCCAGCAGTTACTCGTCTACCGGGGGGGCCCCCGACAATGAGCAGTTCTTC
CASSYSSTGGAPDNEQFF
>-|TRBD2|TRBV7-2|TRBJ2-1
TGTGCCAGCAGAGCCAGCGGGAGCTCCTACAATGAGCAGTTCTTC
CASRASGSSYNEQFF
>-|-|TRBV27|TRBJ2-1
TGTGCCAGCAGTTTACCTGGGGCAGGCGATTTCAATGAGCAGTTCTTC
CASSLPGAGDFNEQFF
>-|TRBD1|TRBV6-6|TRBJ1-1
TGTGCCAGCAGTTTGAACAGGGGAAACACTGAAGCTTTCTTT
CASSLNRGNTEAFF
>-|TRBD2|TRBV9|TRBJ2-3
TGTGCCAGCAGCGTCTGGGGGGGACTAGCGGCCACAGATACGCAGTATTTT
CASSVWGGLAATDTQYF
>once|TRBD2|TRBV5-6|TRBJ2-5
TGTGCCAGCAGCGGGACTAGCGGGAGTCTTTTCCGCCTAGAGACCCAGTACTTC
CASSGTSGSLFRLETQYF
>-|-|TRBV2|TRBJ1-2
TGTGCCAGCAAGGGGTTAGGGTATGGCTACACCTTC
CASKGLGYGYTF
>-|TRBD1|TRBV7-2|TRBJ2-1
TGTGCCAGCAGCTATGACAGGGCCACACACAATGAGCAGTTCTTC
CASSYDRATHNEQFF
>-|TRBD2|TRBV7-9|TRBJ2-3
TGTGCCAGCCCAAAGCGGGAAGCGGGAGCTCTCGGCACAGATACGCAGTATTTT
CASPKREAGALGTDTQYF
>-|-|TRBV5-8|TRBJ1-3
TGTGCCAGCACCTCCGGAGCACGGTCCTCTGGAAACACCATATATTTT
CASTSGARSSGNTIYF
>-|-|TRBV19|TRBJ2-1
TGTGCCAGTAGTATAGGAGGGGGACCGGAGCAGTTCTTC
CASSIGGGPEQFF
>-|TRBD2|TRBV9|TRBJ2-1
TGTGCCAGCAGCGTAGGGGATATGGTGCTAGCGGGAGGATCCTACAATGAGCAGTTCTTC
CASSVGDMVLAGGSYNEQFF
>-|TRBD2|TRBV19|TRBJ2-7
TGTGCCAGTAGTACTAGCGGGGGGGCCTACGAGCAGTACTTC
CASSTSGGAYEQYF
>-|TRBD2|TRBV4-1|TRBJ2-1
TGCGCCAGCAGCCAGCCGACTAGCGGGAGGTTGAACAATGAGCAGTTCTTC
CASSQPTSGRLNNEQFF
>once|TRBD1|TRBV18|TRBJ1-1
TGTGCCAGCTCACCACCACATACCGGGACAGTCCCCACTGAAGCTTTCTTT
CASSPPHTGTVPTEAFF
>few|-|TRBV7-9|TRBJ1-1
TGTGCCAGCAGCTTAGGGACTTCTGAAGCTTTCTTT
CASSLGTSEAFF
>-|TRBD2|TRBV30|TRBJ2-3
TGTGCCTGGAGTGTAGCGGGGGGGCTTCTTCGCACAGATACGCAGTATTTT
CAWSVAGGLLRTDTQYF
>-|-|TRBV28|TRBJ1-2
TGTGCCAGCAGTAATGCGGGGGATGGCTACACCTTC
CASSNAGDGYTF
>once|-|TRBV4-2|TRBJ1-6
TGTGCCAGCAGCCAAGATCTTAATTCACCCCTCCACTTT
CASSQDLNSPLHF
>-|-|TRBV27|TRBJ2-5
TGTGCCAGCAGCCCCGACGCAGGGGTCCGAGAGACCCAGTACTTC
CASSPDAGVRETQYF
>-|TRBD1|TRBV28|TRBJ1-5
TGTGCCAGCAGTGGTGAAGGGACAGGGCAACAGCCCCAGCATTTT
CASSGEGTGQQPQHF
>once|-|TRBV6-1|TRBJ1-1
TGTGCCAGCAGCCTCAAGCACGAAGCTTTCTTT
CASSLKHEAFF
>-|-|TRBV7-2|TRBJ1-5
TGTGCCAGCAGCTTAGACGGTAGCAATCAGCCCCAGCATTTT
CASSLDGSNQPQHF
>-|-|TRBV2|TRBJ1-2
TGTGCCAGCAGTGAGGAGGGTAGGGCAATCTATGGCTACACCTTC
CASSEEGRAIYGYTF
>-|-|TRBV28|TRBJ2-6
TGTGCCAGCAGTGCCCCCGCGGTCGGGGCCAACGTCCTGACTTTC
CASSAPAVGANVLTF